The 9 T cell receptor beta chains below all came from one sample that was sequenced in a study of T cells in Graves' hyperthyroidism and ophthalmopathy. RNA transcripts yielded amplified TCR beta CDR3 regions. A set of HTBI primers served as the primers for a first-round RT-PCR of the TCR CDR3. TCRdb re-called the multiplex PCR reads through MiXCR, storing one row per CDR3 protein. The data contain 550,000 to 650,000 distinct CDR3 sequences, about 14% of them singletons. The sample comprised blood. The receptors here all came from a woman aged 40 to 50 with Graves' hyperthyroidism.

Details on this clonotype: Since a much larger clone is just one base distant, this may be a read error. This chain connects TRBV4-2 to TRBJ1-5; D is uncertain. V was trimmed by 0 bases and J by 4 bases, leaving 10 bases between them. There are 15 residues in the CDR3. Germline V gene data show CDR1 as LGHNA and CDR2 as YNFKEQ. In DNA form, the CDR3 reads TGTGCCAGCAGCCAAGATCCGGAGCCAAATCAGCCCCAGCATTTT. Translated: CASSQDPEPNQPQHF.

For this clonotype: This may stem from a read error, because a much larger clone lies one nucleotide away. Here the CDR3 omits its conserved ending phenylalanine or tryptophan, so a read error is the likely source. The chain is built from TRBV7-9 and TRBJ2-7, with a tentative D call TRBD1 (6 bases). Between the trimmed V and J ends, which lost 5 bases and 2 bases, there was a span of 10 bases. The CDR3 totals 13 residues. Germline-derived CDR1 and CDR2 are SEHNR and FQNEAQ (reference sequence). In DNA, the CDR3 is TGTGCCAGCAGCCGGGACAACGCCTACGAGCAGTACCTC. Its translation: CASSRDNAYEQYL.

The sample holds many counts of this clonotype. The CDR3 sequence: CASSYYVDRGLNEQFF. The CDR3 DNA reads TGTGCCAGCAGCTACTACGTGGACAGGGGTTTGAATGAGCAGTTCTTC. This chain uses TRBV11-2 with TRBJ2-1; 9 bases map to TRBD1. The germline V gene encodes CDR1 SGHAT and CDR2 FQNNGV. This CDR3 region has 16 residues. Trimming took 4 bases from V and 7 from J; bases not matched to a gene: 11.

This clonotype appeared many times. The V call is TRBV20-1, the J call TRBJ1-5; D is uncertain. CDR3 length: 12 amino acids. Trimming took 7 bases from V and 2 from J, leaving 9 bases between them. Germline-derived CDR1 and CDR2 are DFQATT and SNEGSKA (reference sequence). The CDR3, as DNA: TGCAGTGGCCTTATGGGCAATCAGCCCCAGCATTTT. Translating it yields CSGLMGNQPQHF.

This clonotype was seen repeatedly, ten times or more. V usage is TRBV18 and J usage is TRBJ1-4, with D uncertain. The V gene's germline CDR1 is KGHSH and CDR2 LQKENI. V dropped 1 base and J dropped 7 bases, with 10 bases sitting between them. The CDR3 has 14 residues. CDR3 sequence: CASSPQALGEKLFF. The DNA for the CDR3 is TGTGCCAGCTCACCACAGGCCCTTGGTGAAAAACTGTTTTTT.

V and J are TRBV9 and TRBJ2-7, with 8 bases lining up with TRBD2. CDR1 and CDR2 from the germline V gene are SGDLS and YYNGEE. V lost 0 bases, J lost 3 bases, and 5 bases stayed unmatched. The CDR3 contains 15 residues. CDR3 DNA: TGTGCCAGCAGCGTAGGGACTAGCCGGGGCTACGAGCAGTACTTC. It yields the protein CASSVGTSRGYEQYF.

This chain uses TRBV9 with TRBJ2-5; 11 bases align to TRBD2. The CDR3 is 16 residues long. The trim removed 4 bases at V and 1 base at J, leaving 6 bases unmatched. From germline, CDR1 is SGDLS and CDR2 YYNGEE. The DNA of the CDR3 is TGTGCCAGCAGCCTTGGACTAGCGGGTACCCAAGAGACCCAGTACTTC. This codes for CASSLGLAGTQETQYF.

V and J are TRBV6-5 and TRBJ2-7; either TRBD1 or TRBD2 may fit D (5 bases each). The V end was cut by 4 bases, the J end by 0 bases, with 13 bases between. The CDR3 runs 15 residues. The germline V gene has CDR1 MNHEY and CDR2 SVGAGI. The CDR3 DNA reads as TGTGCCAGCAGTTCCCTGGGGGTGGACTCCTACGAGCAGTACTTC. The encoded protein is CASSSLGVDSYEQYF.

The sample holds many counts of this clonotype. The chain is built from TRBV30 and TRBJ2-1, with unresolved D. The CDR3 extends over 15 amino acids. The ends were cut back, 4 bases at V and 8 bases at J, with 21 bases in the middle. CDR1 and CDR2 from the germline V gene are GTSNPN and SVGIG (reference sequence). The CDR3 spells CAWMTRNPERDEQFF. CDR3 DNA: TGTGCCTGGATGACCAGAAACCCTGAACGCGATGAGCAGTTCTTC.